This TCR beta chain was found in a study of blood T cell repertoires in COVID-19. As for the study in general: Samples taken during acute and convalescent COVID-19 were collected in the United States, Italy and Spain. Nucleic acid was either cDNA or gDNA, and it came from T cells, B-cell-depleted T cells, or PBMCs.

This CDR3 is 10 amino acids long. Per germline, CDR1 DFQATT and CDR2 SNEGSKA (reference sequence). In the source study's methods: The authors estimated nucleated cell counts from reference gene primer amplification. The data were produced by immunoSEQ multiplex PCR, yet TCRdb's version contains in-frame clones alone and is incomplete. D and trimming come from the DNA, and the V and J calls and clone size come from that table. The sample lists about 150,000 clones, approximately 80% occurring once. The chain uses TRBV20-1 and TRBJ2-7, with TRBD1 matching over 8 bases. This receptor was taken from a woman aged 55-70 years with active or convalescent COVID-19. Sequencing was performed on peripheral blood. Here the CDR3 reads CSGQGYEQYF. CDR3 nucleotides: TGCAGCGGACAGGGCTACGAGCAGTACTTC.